This T cell receptor beta chain was identified during a study of blood T cell repertoires in COVID-19. Study in general: Acute and convalescent COVID-19 specimens originated in the United States, Italy and Spain.

This clone was observed at least ten times. Per the germline V gene, CDR1 is SGHRS and CDR2 is YFSETQ. Trimming removed 3 bases from V and 4 bases from J, with 6 bases in between. The CDR3 spans 12 residues. The method was immunoSEQ multiplex PCR; TCRdb's version includes in-frame clones alone and lacks a portion of them. The table has 150,000 or so clones, approximately 80% seen once. Sequencing input: PBMCs or T cells enriched from blood (not recorded which). The chain carries TRBV5-1 and TRBJ2-3; D not resolved. The sequence was collected from a woman aged 45-59 years who had recovered from COVID-19. The CDR3 loop reads CASSSHADTQYF. CDR3 DNA sequence: TGCGCCAGCAGCTCCCATGCAGATACGCAGTATTTT.